This TCR beta chain was identified in a study of blood T cell repertoires in COVID-19. For the study at large: Spain, Italy and the United States supplied samples that represented acute and convalescent COVID-19. The cDNA or gDNA used as material had been derived from T cells, B-cell-depleted T cells, or PBMCs.

J gave up 4 bases and V 5 bases, and 8 bases lay outside the gene matches. The germline V gene encodes CDR1 SGHVS and CDR2 FQNEAQ. This CDR3 spans 15 amino acids. In the original processing: Nucleated cell number was recorded as an estimate derived from reference gene primer amplification. The repertoire was sequenced with immunoSEQ multiplex PCR; TCRdb's copy has only in-frame clones and lacks some. V, J and clone size reflect that table, while D and trimming were determined from the DNA. The data contain 200,000 to 250,000 clones, 60% to 85% of them singletons. The TCR originated in an older woman with acute or convalescent COVID-19. The gene calls are TRBV7-8 and TRBJ1-1, with TRBD1 matching over 9 bases. Sequencing was done on a sample of peripheral blood. The chain's CDR3 is CASSVQGAMVTEAFF. The DNA for the CDR3 is TGTGCCAGCAGCGTACAGGGGGCAATGGTCACTGAAGCTTTCTTT.